Described below is a single T cell receptor beta chain sequence and its context. Its target antigen remains unknown. Base qualities are missing; no much larger clone stands one base away. The data belong to a study of T cell responses to AZD1222 COVID-19 vaccine (dated by TCRdb to 2020 to 2023). About the study as a whole: Because spike-specific TCR depth and breadth did not differ between the two schedules, AZD1222 recipients who got a second dose at roughly 4 weeks were pooled with those who got a second dose at roughly 12 weeks. Trial participants were enrolled by age into subgroups of 18-55, 56-69 and 70-plus years, and about 150, 27 and 61 TCR-sequenced participants, respectively, were included in these subgroups. TCR sequencing covered more than 230 trial participants: 200 to 220 given two doses of AZD1222 and approximately 25 given two doses of MenACWY control vaccine.

The full study reports these points: Nearly half of unique spike-specific TCRs reportedly recognized epitopes outside regions mutated in the B.1.351 and B.1.1.7 variants. Only five or six AZD1222 recipients were SARS-CoV-2 seropositive at baseline, limiting conclusions about previously exposed vaccinees. Participants were mostly white British, with more females than males. The authors suggested clonal diversity may have been underestimated. Vaccine-associated CD4 TCRs spanned the whole spike protein, with dominant responses in regions 160-218 and 743-854. After two AZD1222 doses, both the breadth and the depth of spike-specific TCRs were significantly higher than at day 0 and than in MenACWY recipients. The 56-69-year group was small, and its depth increase did not reach significance, likely because of low power. No day 14 peak-response samples were available, so repertoires were characterized only after the peak T cell response.

The CDR3 regions of human TCRbeta chains were analyzed by immunosequencing. In the source study's methods: TCRs in the repertoires were compared against a reference library of SARS-CoV-2-specific TCRs that had been generated with the MIRA antigen-specificity platform. Breadth was defined as the fraction of unique TCRs that were SARS-CoV-2-associated, and depth was defined as the fraction of total T cells that were SARS-CoV-2-associated. Each spike-specific TCR was assigned to its reactive spike region and to a CD4 or CD8 class using the MIRA data. Log10-transformed breadth and depth values were compared by one-way ANOVA with Sidak's multiple comparisons tests. Entries here come from immuneACCESS through TCRdb and include only in-frame sequences with V and J called. Some clones fail to appear in such tables; in the studies checked, an unresolved V gene covers under half of the shortfall, and the cause of the remainder is unknown. For V, J and clone size, that table is used; D and trimming come from the DNA. The sample includes 120,000 to 150,000 clones, with roughly 90% observed a single time. The ten biggest clones cover around 5% of the sample.

Per the publication, the time point label means: baseline before first vaccination. Samples from vaccinated people were obtained from the UK trials COV001 and COV002, which included a single-blind randomized controlled phase 2/3 trial of AZD1222 (ChAdOx1 nCoV-19) in healthy adults. For TCRbeta chain sequencing, PBMC samples were collected from trial participants at day 0 and at day 28 after the second dose. The CDR3 has 13 amino acids, counting the end cysteine and phenylalanine. Left in the record is the CDR3 DNA by itself, 39 bases read in frame from the first base. The germline V gene supplies CDR1 MRHNA and CDR2 SNTAGT. V drops 8 bases and J drops 6 bases, leaving 13 bases in between.

The chain is encoded by TRBV6-4 joined to TRBJ2-2, with no confidently assigned D gene. This sequence was found in an adult in good health. The sequenced sample was peripheral blood, obtained on day 0 of AZD1222 vaccination. CDR3 protein: CASSAESPGELFF. The DNA sequence is as follows: TGTGCCAGCTCCGCGGAGTCGCCCGGGGAGCTGTTTTTT.